The text below deals with one T cell receptor beta chain. This entry is derived from a study of blood T cell repertoires in COVID-19. V lost 3 bases and J lost 3; bases outside the gene matches: 6. The CDR3 extends over 15 amino acids. Germline assignment: CDR1 KGHSH and CDR2 LQKENI. Repertoires were generated with immunoSEQ multiplex PCR, while TCRdb's copy carries only in-frame clones and drops some. The sample shows about 200,000 clones, roughly 90% of them seen only once. The sequence derives from a man aged 55 to 70 who had recovered from COVID-19. The sample was peripheral blood. The V gene is TRBV18, the J gene TRBJ2-3, with 7 bases aligning to TRBD2. In DNA, the CDR3 is TGTGCCAGCTCACCCAGGACTAGAGAGACAGATACGCAGTATTTT. This encodes CASSPRTRETDTQYF.